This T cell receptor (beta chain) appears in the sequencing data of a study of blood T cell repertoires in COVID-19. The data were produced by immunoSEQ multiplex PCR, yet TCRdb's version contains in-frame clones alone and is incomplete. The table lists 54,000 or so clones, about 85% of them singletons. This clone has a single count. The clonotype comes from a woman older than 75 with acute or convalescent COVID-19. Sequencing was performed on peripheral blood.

The CDR3 nucleotides read TGTGCCAGCAGCCCCCCCGGGAACACTGAAGCTTTCTTT. This gives the protein CASSPPGNTEAFF. The rearrangement links TRBV4-2 to TRBJ1-1; D is unresolved. The germline V gene has CDR1 LGHNA and CDR2 YNFKEQ. The CDR3 is 13 amino acids. The V end was cut by 4 bases, the J end by 1 base, with 7 bases between.